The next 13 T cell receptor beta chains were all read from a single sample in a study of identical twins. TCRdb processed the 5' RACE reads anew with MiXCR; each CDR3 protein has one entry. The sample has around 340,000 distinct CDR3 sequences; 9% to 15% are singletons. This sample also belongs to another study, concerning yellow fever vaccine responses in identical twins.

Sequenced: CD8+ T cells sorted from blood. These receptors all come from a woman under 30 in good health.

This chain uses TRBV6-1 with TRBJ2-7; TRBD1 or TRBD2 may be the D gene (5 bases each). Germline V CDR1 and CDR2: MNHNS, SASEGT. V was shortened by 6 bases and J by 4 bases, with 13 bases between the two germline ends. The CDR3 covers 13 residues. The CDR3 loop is CASSPGPLYEQYV. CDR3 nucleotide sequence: TGTGCCAGCAGCCCGGGACCACTATACGAGCAGTACGTC.

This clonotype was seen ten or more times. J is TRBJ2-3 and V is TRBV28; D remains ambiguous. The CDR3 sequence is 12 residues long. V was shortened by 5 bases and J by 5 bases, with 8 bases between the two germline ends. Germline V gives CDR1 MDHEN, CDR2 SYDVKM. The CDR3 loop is CASSPRVDTQYF. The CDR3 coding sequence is TGTGCCAGCAGTCCCCGGGTAGATACGCAGTATTTT.

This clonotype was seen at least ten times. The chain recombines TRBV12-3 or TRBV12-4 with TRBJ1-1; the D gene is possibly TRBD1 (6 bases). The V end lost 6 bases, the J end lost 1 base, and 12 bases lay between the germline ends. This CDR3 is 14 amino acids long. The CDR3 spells CASSPGQPNTEAFF. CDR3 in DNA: TGTGCCAGCAGCCCCGGACAGCCGAACACTGAAGCTTTCTTT.

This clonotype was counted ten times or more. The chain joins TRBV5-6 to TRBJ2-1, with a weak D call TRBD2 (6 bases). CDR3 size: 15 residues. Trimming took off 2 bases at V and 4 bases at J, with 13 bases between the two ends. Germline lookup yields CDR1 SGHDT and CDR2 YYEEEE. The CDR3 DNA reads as TGTGCCAGCAGCTTAGGCCTAGCGTATTACAATGAGCAGTTCTTC. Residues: CASSLGLAYYNEQFF.

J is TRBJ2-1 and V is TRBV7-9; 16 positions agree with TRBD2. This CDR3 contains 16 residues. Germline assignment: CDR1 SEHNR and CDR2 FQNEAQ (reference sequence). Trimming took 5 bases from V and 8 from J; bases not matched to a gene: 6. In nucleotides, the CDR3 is TGTGCCAGCAGCCCCCGAGGGACTAGCGGGAGGGATGAGCAGTTCTTC. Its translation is CASSPRGTSGRDEQFF.

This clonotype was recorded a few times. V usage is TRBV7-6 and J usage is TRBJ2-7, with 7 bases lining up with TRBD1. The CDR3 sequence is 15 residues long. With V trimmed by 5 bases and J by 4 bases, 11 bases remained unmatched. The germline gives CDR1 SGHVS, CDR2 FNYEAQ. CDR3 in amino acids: CASSRSSGTVYEQYV. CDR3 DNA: TGTGCCAGCAGCCGTAGTTCCGGGACAGTATACGAGCAGTACGTC.

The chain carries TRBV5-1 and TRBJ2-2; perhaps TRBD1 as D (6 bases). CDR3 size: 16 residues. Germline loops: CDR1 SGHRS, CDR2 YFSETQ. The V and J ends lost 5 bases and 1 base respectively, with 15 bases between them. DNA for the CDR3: TGCGCCAGCAGTCCCGGGACAAATCAGAACACCGGGGAGCTGTTTTTT. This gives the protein CASSPGTNQNTGELFF.

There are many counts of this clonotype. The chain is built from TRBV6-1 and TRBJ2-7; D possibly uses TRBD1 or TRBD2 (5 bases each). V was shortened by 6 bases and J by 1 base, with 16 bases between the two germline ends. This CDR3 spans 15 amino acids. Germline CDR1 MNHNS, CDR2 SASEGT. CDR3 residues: CASRHLGRLSYEQYF. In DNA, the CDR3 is TGTGCCAGCAGGCACCTGGGACGCCTTTCCTACGAGCAGTACTTC.

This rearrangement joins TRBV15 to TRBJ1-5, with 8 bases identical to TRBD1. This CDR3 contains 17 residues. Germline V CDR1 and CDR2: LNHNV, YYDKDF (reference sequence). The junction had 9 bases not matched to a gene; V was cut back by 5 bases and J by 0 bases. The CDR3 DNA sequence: TGTGCCACCAGCTCAGGGACAGGCTCTTATAGCAATCAGCCCCAGCATTTT. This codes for CATSSGTGSYSNQPQHF. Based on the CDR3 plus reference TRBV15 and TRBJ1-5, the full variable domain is DAMVIQNPRYQVTQFGKPVTLSCSQTLNHNVMYWYQQKSSQAPKLLFHYYDKDFNNEADTPDNFQSRRPNTSFCFLDIRSPGLGDTAMYLCATSSGTGSYSNQPQHFGDGTRLSIL.

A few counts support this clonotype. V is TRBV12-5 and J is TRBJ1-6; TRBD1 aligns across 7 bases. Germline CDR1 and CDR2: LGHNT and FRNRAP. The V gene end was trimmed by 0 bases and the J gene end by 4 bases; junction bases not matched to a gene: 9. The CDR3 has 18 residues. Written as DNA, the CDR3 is TGTGCTAGTGGTTTGGTACGTAGGACAGGCTTGTATAATTCACCCCTCCACTTT. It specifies CASGLVRRTGLYNSPLHF.

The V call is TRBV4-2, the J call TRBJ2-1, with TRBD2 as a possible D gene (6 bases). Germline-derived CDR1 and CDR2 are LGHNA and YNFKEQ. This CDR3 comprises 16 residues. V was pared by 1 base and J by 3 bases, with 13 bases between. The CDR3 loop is CASSQGGSGYYNEQFF. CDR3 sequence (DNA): TGTGCCAGCAGCCAAGGTGGTAGCGGCTACTACAATGAGCAGTTCTTC.

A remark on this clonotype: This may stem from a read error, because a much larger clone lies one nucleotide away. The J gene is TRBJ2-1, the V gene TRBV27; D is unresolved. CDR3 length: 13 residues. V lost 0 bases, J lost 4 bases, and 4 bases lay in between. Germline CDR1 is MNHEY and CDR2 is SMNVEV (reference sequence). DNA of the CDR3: TGTGCCAGCAGTTTATCGAAGTACAATGAGCAGTTCTTC. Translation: CASSLSKYNEQFF.

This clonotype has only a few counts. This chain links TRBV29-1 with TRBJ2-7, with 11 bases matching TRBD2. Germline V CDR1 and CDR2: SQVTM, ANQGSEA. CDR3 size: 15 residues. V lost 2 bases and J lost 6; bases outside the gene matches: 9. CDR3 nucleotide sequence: TGCAGCGTTGAAACTAGCGGGAGCGGCCGGGGCGAGCAGTACTTC. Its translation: CSVETSGSGRGEQYF.